The sequence of this T cell receptor (beta chain) was determined in a study of T cells after yellow fever vaccination. Study-level information: Any fraction with a low cell number was prepared using SMART-Seq v4 Ultra Low Input.

CDR1 and CDR2 (germline): SGDLS, YYNGEE. This CDR3 has 15 amino acids. Trimming took 1 base from V and 5 from J, leaving 15 bases between them. Study observations and caveats: Faster peaking, at day 5 versus 15, marked a secondary response that was weaker. Clonotypes shared by both compartments, CD4 and CD8, made up a small share.

This clonotype showed up many times. Its matching antigen is unknown. TCRdb processed the 5' RACE reads anew with MiXCR; each CDR3 protein has one entry. The sample includes around 140,000 distinct CDR3 sequences, more than 6% of them seen just once. The rearrangement joins TRBV9 to TRBJ2-5, with D perhaps TRBD2 (6 bases). Sequencing was performed on CD4+ T cells sorted from PBMCs, taken 5 days after the yellow fever booster vaccination. This TCR derives from a young man who received the YFV17D yellow fever vaccine. CDR3 nucleotide sequence: TGTGCCAGCAGCGTAACGGGAGCCAAAGGGGAGACCCAGTACTTC. It encodes CASSVTGAKGETQYF.